This TCR beta chain comes out of a study of cytomegalovirus exposure and HLA in healthy donors. Across the study: The same platform used for the 650 to 700 first-cohort repertoires was also used for the 90 to 150 validation repertoires, as a later analysis reported. Points from the study as a whole: The tendency of first-cohort TCR clusters to co-occur in the roughly 130 validation repertoires emerged from a later analysis. Among the CMV-associated chains, a few were confirmed in vitro as specific for CMV antigens. The study labeled under 200 TCR beta chains cytomegalovirus-associated.

This CDR3 spans 14 amino acids. Looked up from germline, CDR1 is SGHTA and CDR2 is FQGNSA. V lost 5 bases and J 5 bases, leaving 12 bases between the germline ends. The method was immunoSEQ multiplex PCR; TCRdb's version includes in-frame clones alone and lacks a portion of them. Of some 120,000 clones in the sample, about 91% were seen once. A remark on this clone: Its antigen is not known.

The genes are TRBV7-2 and TRBJ2-2; possible D gene TRBD1, 6 bases. The origin of this receptor is a woman aged 18-29 years in good health and CMV-seronegative. The sample consisted of PBMCs. CDR3 in amino acids: CASSPQGATGELFF. For the CDR3, the DNA is TGTGCCAGCAGCCCACAGGGTGCGACCGGGGAGCTGTTTTTT.